This entry lists 21 T cell receptor beta chains sequenced from one sample in a study of cytomegalovirus exposure and HLA in healthy donors. Amplification used 60 Vbeta primers and 13 Jbeta primers. The repertoire was sequenced with immunoSEQ multiplex PCR; TCRdb's copy has only in-frame clones and lacks some. The table lists fewer than 200,000 clones, approximately 81% of them singletons, with roughly 1.5% in the top ten. The sequenced sample was PBMCs. Receptors were obtained from a male donor in good health and CMV-seronegative.

The chain links TRBV6-4 to TRBJ1-2, with a possible D match to TRBD1 (6 bases). The CDR3 is made up of 15 amino acids. With 5 bases removed from V and 4 bases from J, the gap between germline ends came to 17 bases. CDR1 MRHNA and CDR2 SNTAGT come from the germline V gene. CDR3 residues: CASSPRTEIIYGYTF. The DNA of the CDR3 is TGTGCCAGCAGTCCTCGGACAGAAATAATCTATGGCTACACCTTC.

The chain joins TRBV28 to TRBJ2-1, with 8 bases identical to TRBD1. The CDR3 is made up of 16 amino acids. Germline lookup yields CDR1 MDHEN and CDR2 SYDVKM. V was pared by 8 bases and J by 3 bases, with 12 bases of the junction left unmatched. CDR3 protein: CASLSLTGQDYNEQFF. In DNA, the CDR3 is TGTGCCAGCCTTAGCTTGACGGGACAGGACTACAATGAGCAGTTCTTC.

Here the CDR3 reads CAGITDRGTEAFF. In DNA form, the CDR3 reads TGTGCCGGCATAACGGACAGGGGCACTGAAGCTTTCTTT. The chain links TRBV2 to TRBJ1-1; 9 positions match TRBD1. CDR1 and CDR2 (germline): SNHLY, FYNNEI. There are 13 residues in the CDR3. Trimming cost V 11 bases and J 4 bases; bases outside gene matches: 8.

A note on this clone: An end of the junction does not agree with germline; a read error may underlie this. V usage is TRBV25-1 and J usage is TRBJ2-5; D perhaps matches TRBD2 (7 bases). This CDR3 contains 16 residues. Germline V lookup: CDR1 MGHDK, CDR2 SYGVNS. This CDR3 reads CAGSEPSLGGAETQYF. For the CDR3, the DNA is TGTGCCGGCAGTGAACCCTCCCTGGGGGGGGCAGAGACCCAGTACTTC.

The chain combines TRBV30 with TRBJ2-4; D is perhaps TRBD1 (5 bases). The CDR3 has 13 residues. CDR1 GTSNPN and CDR2 SVGIG come from the germline V gene (reference sequence). The V end lost 8 bases, the J end lost 5 bases, and 16 bases lay between the germline ends. In DNA form, the CDR3 reads TGTGCCCTCAAGCCAGGGAAGGAAAACATTCAGTACTTC. This encodes CALKPGKENIQYF.

The chain recombines TRBV18 with TRBJ2-2; perhaps TRBD2 as D (5 bases). The CDR3 spans 15 residues. V lost 5 bases and J 1 base, leaving 11 bases between the germline ends. Germline CDR1 is KGHSH and CDR2 is LQKENI. The chain's CDR3 is CASSTGLQNTGELFF. In nucleotides, the CDR3 is TGTGCCAGCTCAACCGGACTGCAGAACACCGGGGAGCTGTTTTTT.

This clone has just a few counts. This chain joins TRBV9 and TRBJ2-7; D remains ambiguous. Germline V gives CDR1 SGDLS, CDR2 YYNGEE. The CDR3 extends over 13 amino acids. V shed 0 bases and J shed 1 base, with 5 bases lying between them. The CDR3 DNA sequence: TGTGCCAGCAGCGTAGGAGAATCCTACGAGCAGTACTTC. Its protein product is CASSVGESYEQYF. Based on the CDR3 plus reference TRBV9 and TRBJ2-7, the full variable domain is DSGVTQTPKHLITATGQRVTLRCSPRSGDLSVYWYQQSLDQGLQFLIQYYNGEERAKGNILERFSAQQFPDLHSELNLSSLELGDSALYFCASSVGESYEQYFGPGTRLTVT.

J is TRBJ2-1 and V is TRBV7-8, with 9 bases fitting TRBD2. The V gene end was trimmed by 6 bases and the J gene end by 0 bases; junction bases not matched to a gene: 6. CDR1 is SGHVS and CDR2 is FQNEAQ in the germline V gene. This CDR3 has 16 amino acids. The CDR3 loop reads CASSSQAGGSYNEQFF. Written as DNA, the CDR3 is TGTGCCAGCAGTTCCCAAGCGGGGGGCTCCTACAATGAGCAGTTCTTC.

V and J are TRBV27 and TRBJ2-7; 12 bases map to TRBD1. With 8 bases clipped from V and 4 bases from J, the junction kept 3 bases outside the gene matches. This CDR3 has 13 residues. Germline assignment: CDR1 MNHEY and CDR2 SMNVEV (reference sequence). CDR3: CASGTGGEYEQYF. The DNA of the CDR3 is TGTGCCAGCGGGACAGGGGGCGAGTACGAGCAGTACTTC.

The table lists this clone with a count of one. The chain uses TRBV6-1 and TRBJ1-3, with D possibly being TRBD1 (6 bases). Trimming stripped 3 bases from V and 4 bases from J, with 13 bases between. The CDR3 sequence is 15 residues long. The germline CDR1 and CDR2 sequences are MNHNS and SASEGT. This CDR3 reads CASSDWAGAGNTIYF. CDR3 sequence (DNA): TGTGCCAGCAGTGATTGGGCAGGGGCCGGAAACACCATATATTTT.

The rearrangement links TRBV15 to TRBJ2-3, with 9 bases lining up with TRBD2. The CDR3 sequence is 16 residues long. The V segment lost 6 bases and the J segment 4 bases; nucleotides outside the gene matches: 11. Per the germline V gene, CDR1 is LNHNV and CDR2 is YYDKDF (reference sequence). The CDR3 sequence: CATRALSGRSADTQYF. The CDR3 bases are TGTGCCACCAGAGCCCTTAGCGGGAGAAGTGCAGATACGCAGTATTTT.

The chain combines TRBV11-2 with TRBJ2-5, with 7 bases identical to TRBD2. The CDR3 contains 15 residues. In germline, CDR1 is SGHAT, CDR2 FQNNGV. V lost 5 bases and J lost 5; bases outside the gene matches: 11. As DNA, the CDR3 is TGTGCCAGCAGCCCGACTAGCCCGCCGGGGGAGACCCAGTACTTC. Encoded protein: CASSPTSPPGETQYF.

Comments on this clone: The junction does not match germline at one end; this may be a read error. The chain uses TRBV11-3 and TRBJ1-3, with D unclear. This CDR3 is built from 15 residues. Germline V gene lookup returns CDR1 SGHNT and CDR2 YENEEA. The CDR3 reads CASSIDGFSGNTIYF. The CDR3 DNA is TGTGCCAGCAGCATAGACGGGTTCTCTGGAAACACCATATATTTT. The full variable domain, its missing parts supplied by reference TRBV11-3 and TRBJ1-3, is EAGVVQSPRYKIIEKKQPVAFWCNPISGHNTLYWYLQNLGQGPELLIRYENEEAVDDSQLPKDRFSAERLKGVDSTLKIQPAELGDSAVYLCASSIDGFSGNTIYFGEGSWLTVV.

The chain recombines TRBV5-1 with TRBJ2-7; 9 nucleotides align to TRBD1. With 3 bases clipped from V and 6 bases from J, the junction kept 4 bases outside the gene matches. Germline V CDR1 and CDR2: SGHRS, YFSETQ. The CDR3 has 13 amino acids. CDR3 DNA: TGCGCCAGCAGCTCCGACAGGGGGGCCGAGCAGTACTTC. Its protein product is CASSSDRGAEQYF.

The rearrangement uses TRBV27 and TRBJ2-2; 9 positions match TRBD1. This CDR3 region has 15 residues. V was pared by 1 base and J by 5 bases, with 2 bases of the junction left unmatched. In germline, CDR1 is MNHEY, CDR2 SMNVEV (reference sequence). As DNA, the CDR3 is TGTGCCAGCAGTTTATTACAGGGGGCAACCGGGGAGCTGTTTTTT. It specifies CASSLLQGATGELFF.

The chain combines TRBV18 with TRBJ1-3; TRBD1 matches 7 bases. Trimming removed 2 bases from V and 2 bases from J; junction bases left unmatched: 3. The CDR3 loop spans 15 amino acids. Per the germline V gene, CDR1 is KGHSH and CDR2 is LQKENI. CDR3 sequence: CASSPVGGTGNTIYF. CDR3 nucleotides: TGTGCCAGCTCACCAGTAGGGGGCACTGGAAACACCATATATTTT. Looking up the rest from reference TRBV18 and TRBJ1-3 gives the full variable domain: NAGVMQNPRHLVRRRGQEARLRCSPMKGHSHVYWYRQLPEEGLKFMVYLQKENIIDESGMPKERFSAEFPKEGPSILRIQQVVRGDSAAYFCASSPVGGTGNTIYFGEGSWLTVV.

The chain has TRBV5-4 and TRBJ2-7, with D possibly matching TRBD1 (6 bases). This CDR3 has 14 amino acids. V lost 4 bases and J lost 1, with 12 bases in between. The germline V gene has CDR1 SGHNT and CDR2 YYREEE (reference sequence). The CDR3 bases are TGTGCCAGCAGCCCTGAAGGGGGATCCTACGAGCAGTACTTC. Protein sequence: CASSPEGGSYEQYF.

This clone was recorded only once. The rearrangement links TRBV28 to TRBJ2-7; 8 bases agree with TRBD2. With V trimmed by 6 bases and J by 0 bases, 10 bases remained unmatched. The CDR3 contains 16 residues. The germline V gene has CDR1 MDHEN and CDR2 SYDVKM. CDR3 protein: CASRPVGGGVSYEQYF. CDR3 sequence (DNA): TGTGCCAGCAGGCCCGTCGGGGGGGGAGTCTCCTACGAGCAGTACTTC.

The rearrangement joins TRBV5-1 to TRBJ1-2; TRBD1 aligns across 8 bases. CDR1 is SGHRS, CDR2 YFSETQ, per germline. Germline trimming cut 5 bases from V and 0 bases from J; bases unmatched to any gene: 12. The CDR3 runs to 17 residues. The CDR3 is CASRPDRGGATNYGYTF. In DNA, the CDR3 is TGCGCCAGCAGGCCAGACAGGGGAGGGGCTACTAACTATGGCTACACCTTC. Full variable domain (outside the CDR3, taken from reference TRBV5-1 and TRBJ1-2): KAGVTQTPRYLIKTRGQQVTLSCSPISGHRSVSWYQQTPGQGLQFLFEYFSETQRNKGNFPGRFSGRQFSNSRSEMNVSTLELGDSALYLCASRPDRGGATNYGYTFGSGTRLTVV.

The chain combines TRBV5-6 with TRBJ2-5, with D perhaps TRBD2 (5 bases). From germline, CDR1 is SGHDT and CDR2 YYEEEE. The CDR3 totals 14 residues. Between the trimmed V and J ends, which lost 0 bases and 5 bases, there was a span of 11 bases. CDR3 DNA sequence: TGTGCCAGCAGCTTGGGCCTGGGCGGGGAGACCCAGTACTTC. As protein: CASSLGLGGETQYF. Filled out from reference TRBV5-6 and TRBJ2-5, the complete variable domain reads DAGVTQSPTHLIKTRGQQVTLRCSPKSGHDTVSWYQQALGQGPQFIFQYYEEEERQRGNFPDRFSGHQFPNYSSELNVNALLLGDSALYLCASSLGLGGETQYFGPGTRLLVL.

This clone appeared once. The genes are TRBV19 and TRBJ2-5; tentatively, D is TRBD1 (6 bases). Germline CDR1 is LNHDA and CDR2 is SQIVND (reference sequence). With 9 bases removed from V and 4 bases from J, the gap between germline ends came to 12 bases. The CDR3 is 12 residues long. As DNA, the CDR3 is TGTGCCAGCGGAACAGGGCGAGAGACCCAGTACTTC. It codes for CASGTGRETQYF. The full variable domain, rest sourced from reference TRBV19 and TRBJ2-5, is DGGITQSPKYLFRKEGQNVTLSCEQNLNHDAMYWYRQDPGQGLRLIYYSQIVNDFQKGDIAEGYSVSREKKESFPLTVTSAQKNPTAFYLCASGTGRETQYFGPGTRLLVL.